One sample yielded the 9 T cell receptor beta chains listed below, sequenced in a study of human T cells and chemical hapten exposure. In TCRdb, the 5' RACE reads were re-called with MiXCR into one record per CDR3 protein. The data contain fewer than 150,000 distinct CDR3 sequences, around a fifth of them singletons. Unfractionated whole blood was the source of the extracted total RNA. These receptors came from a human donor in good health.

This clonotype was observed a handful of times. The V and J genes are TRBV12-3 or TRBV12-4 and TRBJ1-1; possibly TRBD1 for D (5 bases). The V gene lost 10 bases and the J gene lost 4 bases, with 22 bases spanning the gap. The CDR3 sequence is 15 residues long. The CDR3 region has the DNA TGTGCCACCAGCGGGGGTGGGCAAGTGCCCACTGAAGCTTTCTTT. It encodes CATSGGGQVPTEAFF.

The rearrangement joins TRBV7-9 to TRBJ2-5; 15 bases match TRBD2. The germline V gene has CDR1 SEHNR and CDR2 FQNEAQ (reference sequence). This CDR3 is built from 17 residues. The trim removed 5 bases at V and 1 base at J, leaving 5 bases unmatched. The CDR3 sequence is CASSGGLAGGGQETQYF. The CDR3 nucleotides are TGTGCCAGCAGCGGAGGACTAGCGGGAGGGGGCCAAGAGACCCAGTACTTC. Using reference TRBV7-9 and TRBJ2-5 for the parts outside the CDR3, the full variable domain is DTGVSQNPRHKITKRGQNVTFRCDPISEHNRLYWYRQTLGQGPEFLTYFQNEAQLEKSRLLSDRFSAERPKGSFSTLEIQRTEQGDSAMYLCASSGGLAGGGQETQYFGPGTRLLVL.

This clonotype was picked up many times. The CDR3 loop reads CASSDWTSGSSKNIQYF. The CDR3, as DNA: TGTGCCAGCAGCGATTGGACTAGCGGGTCGTCCAAAAACATTCAGTACTTC. J is TRBJ2-4 and V is TRBV4-2, with 11 bases identical to TRBD2. The CDR3 has 17 amino acids. CDR1 and CDR2 (germline): LGHNA, YNFKEQ. V trimming: 5 bases; J trimming: 2 bases; junction bases outside the gene matches: 8.

The CDR3 DNA reads TGTGCCAGCACCCACCGTAGGGGCAGGGCTACCCAAGAGACCCAGTACTTC. It is translated as CASTHRRGRATQETQYF. The chain links TRBV3-1 to TRBJ2-5; D possibly corresponds to TRBD1 (5 bases). Trimming pared 7 bases from V and 1 base from J, leaving 22 bases between. This CDR3 contains 17 residues. The V gene's germline CDR1 is LGHDT and CDR2 YNNKEL (reference sequence).

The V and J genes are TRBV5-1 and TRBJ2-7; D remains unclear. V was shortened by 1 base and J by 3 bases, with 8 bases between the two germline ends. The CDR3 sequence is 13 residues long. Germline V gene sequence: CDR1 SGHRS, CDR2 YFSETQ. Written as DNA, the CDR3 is TGCGCCAGCAGCTTGTCCGGAATCTACGAGCAGTACTTC. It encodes CASSLSGIYEQYF.

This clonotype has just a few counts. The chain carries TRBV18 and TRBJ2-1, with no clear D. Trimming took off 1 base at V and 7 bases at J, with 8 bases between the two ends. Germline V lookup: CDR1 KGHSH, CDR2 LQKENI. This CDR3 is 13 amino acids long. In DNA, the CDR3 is TGTGCCAGCTCACCACAGGGTATGAATGAGCAGTTCTTC. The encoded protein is CASSPQGMNEQFF.

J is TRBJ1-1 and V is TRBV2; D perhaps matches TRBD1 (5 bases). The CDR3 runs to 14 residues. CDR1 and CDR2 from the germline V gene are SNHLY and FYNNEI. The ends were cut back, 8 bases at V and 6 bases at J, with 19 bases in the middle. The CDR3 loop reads CASVIDSRGAEAFF. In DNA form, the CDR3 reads TGTGCCAGCGTAATAGACTCTCGGGGGGCTGAAGCTTTCTTT.

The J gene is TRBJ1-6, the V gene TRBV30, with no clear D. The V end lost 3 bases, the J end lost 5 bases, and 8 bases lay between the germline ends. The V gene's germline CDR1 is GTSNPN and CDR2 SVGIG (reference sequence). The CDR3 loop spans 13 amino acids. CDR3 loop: CAWRNTDNSPLHF. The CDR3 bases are TGTGCCTGGAGGAACACGGATAATTCACCCCTCCACTTT.

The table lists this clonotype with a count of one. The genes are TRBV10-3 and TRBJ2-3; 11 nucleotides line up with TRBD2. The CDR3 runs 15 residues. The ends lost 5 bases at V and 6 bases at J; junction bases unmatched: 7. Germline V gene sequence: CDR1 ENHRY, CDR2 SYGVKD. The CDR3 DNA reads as TGTGCCATCAGTCTAACTAGCGGGAGAGCCGATACGCAGTATTTT. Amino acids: CAISLTSGRADTQYF.